The 8 T cell receptor beta chains listed next were all sequenced from one sample in a study of T cells in Graves' hyperthyroidism and ophthalmopathy. From RNA transcripts, TCR beta CDR3 regions were amplified. Carried out on the TCR CDR3, a first-round RT-PCR used the HTBI primer set. TCRdb called the multiplex PCR reads again in MiXCR, with one record for every CDR3 protein. The sample shows approximately 370,000 distinct CDR3 sequences, 15% of them seen only once. The source material was blood. These TCRs come from a woman in her 30s with Graves' hyperthyroidism.

This clonotype was recorded at least ten times. This chain links TRBV5-8 with TRBJ1-1, with D hard to call. Between the trimmed V and J ends, which lost 5 bases and 6 bases, there was a span of 8 bases. Germline values: CDR1 SGHTS, CDR2 YDEGEE. The CDR3 consists of 11 residues. CDR3 DNA sequence: TGTGCCAGCAGAGTGGCCCCTGAAGCTTTCTTT. Translation gives CASRVAPEAFF.

The table lists this clonotype with many counts. The V call is TRBV7-2, the J call TRBJ1-3; D is uncertain. Deletions cut 5 bases from V and 0 bases from J, with 8 bases between. CDR3 length: 14 residues. Germline V gives CDR1 SGHTA, CDR2 FQGNSA. CDR3 sequence (DNA): TGTGCCAGCAGCCCACAAAACTCTGGAAACACCATATATTTT. Residues: CASSPQNSGNTIYF.

V usage is TRBV4-1 and J usage is TRBJ2-5; the D gene is possibly TRBD1 (6 bases). The V end lost 2 bases, the J end lost 2 bases, and 9 bases lay between the germline ends. The CDR3 is 14 amino acids. The germline V gene has CDR1 MGHRA and CDR2 YSYEKL. This chain's CDR3 is CASSQRDTQETQYF. The CDR3 DNA follows: TGCGCCAGCAGCCAACGGGACACACAAGAGACCCAGTACTTC.

Concerning this clonotype itself: At one end the junction does not follow the germline gene, possibly because of a read error. The chain's CDR3 is CAGSRDRATNEKLFF. The DNA of the CDR3 is TGTGCCGGCAGCCGGGACAGGGCAACTAATGAAAAACTGTTTTTT. The J gene is TRBJ1-4, the V gene TRBV7-3; 9 positions agree with TRBD1. From germline, CDR1 is SGHTA and CDR2 FQGTGA. This CDR3 is built from 15 residues.

This clonotype showed up many times. The V and J genes are TRBV20-1 and TRBJ2-5, with 7 positions matching TRBD2. V lost 2 bases and J lost 5; bases outside the gene matches: 8. Per the germline V gene, CDR1 is DFQATT and CDR2 is SNEGSKA (reference sequence). CDR3 length: 14 amino acids. The CDR3 DNA is TGCAGTGCTAGACCGCCGGGGGGTAGGGAGACCCAGTACTTC. The encoded protein is CSARPPGGRETQYF.

The genes are TRBV24-1 and TRBJ2-1; D possibly corresponds to TRBD1 (6 bases). The germline V gene has CDR1 KGHDR and CDR2 SFDVKD. The CDR3 is 17 residues long. V gave up 2 bases and J gave up 0 bases, with 13 bases separating them. The CDR3 loop is CATSDSSGASSYNEQFF. CDR3 DNA: TGTGCCACCAGTGATTCCTCAGGGGCGAGCTCCTACAATGAGCAGTTCTTC.

This clonotype was recorded at least ten times. The rearrangement links TRBV27 to TRBJ1-2, with D uncertain. CDR1 MNHEY and CDR2 SMNVEV come from the germline V gene (reference sequence). The V and J ends lost 6 bases and 0 bases respectively, with 11 bases between them. The CDR3 is made up of 14 amino acids. In DNA, the CDR3 is TGTGCCAGCAGGGCCTTTGGCGCTAACTATGGCTACACCTTC. Its protein product is CASRAFGANYGYTF.

The chain uses TRBV19 and TRBJ2-7, with TRBD1 matching over 7 bases. Germline-derived CDR1 and CDR2 are LNHDA and SQIVND (reference sequence). With 6 bases clipped from V and 0 bases from J, the junction kept 8 bases outside the gene matches. The length of the CDR3 is 15 residues. The CDR3 region has the DNA TGTGCCAGTAGCAAGGGACAGTTGAGCTCCTACGAGCAGTACTTC. This codes for CASSKGQLSSYEQYF.